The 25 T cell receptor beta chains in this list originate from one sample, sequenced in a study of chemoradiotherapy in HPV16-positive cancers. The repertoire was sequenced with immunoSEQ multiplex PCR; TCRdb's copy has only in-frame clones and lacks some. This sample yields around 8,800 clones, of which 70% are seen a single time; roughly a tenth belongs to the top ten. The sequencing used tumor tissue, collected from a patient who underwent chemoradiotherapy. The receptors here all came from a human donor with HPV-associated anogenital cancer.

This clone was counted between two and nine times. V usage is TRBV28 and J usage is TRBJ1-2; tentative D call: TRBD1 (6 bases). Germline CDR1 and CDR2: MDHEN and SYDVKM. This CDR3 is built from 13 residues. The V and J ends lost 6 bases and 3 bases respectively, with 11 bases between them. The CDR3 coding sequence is TGTGCCAGCAGACGACAGGACTACTATGGCTACACCTTC. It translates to CASRRQDYYGYTF.

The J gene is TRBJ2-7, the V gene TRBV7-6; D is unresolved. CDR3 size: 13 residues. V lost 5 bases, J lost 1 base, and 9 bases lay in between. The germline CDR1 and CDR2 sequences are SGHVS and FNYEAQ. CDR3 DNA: TGTGCCAGCAGCCACGGGCCTTCCTACGAGCAGTACTTC. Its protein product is CASSHGPSYEQYF.

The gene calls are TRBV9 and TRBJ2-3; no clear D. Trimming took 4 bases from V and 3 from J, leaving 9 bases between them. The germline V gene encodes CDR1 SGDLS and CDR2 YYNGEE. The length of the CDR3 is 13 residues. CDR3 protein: CASSNKPTDTQYF. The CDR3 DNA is TGTGCCAGCAGCAACAAACCTACAGATACGCAGTATTTT.

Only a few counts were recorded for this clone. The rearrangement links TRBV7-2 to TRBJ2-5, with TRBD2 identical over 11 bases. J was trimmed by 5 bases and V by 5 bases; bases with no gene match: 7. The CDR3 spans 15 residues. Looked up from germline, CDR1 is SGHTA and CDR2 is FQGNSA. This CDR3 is CASSRLAGGGETQYF. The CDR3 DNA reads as TGTGCCAGCAGCCGCCTAGCGGGGGGTGGGGAGACCCAGTACTTC.

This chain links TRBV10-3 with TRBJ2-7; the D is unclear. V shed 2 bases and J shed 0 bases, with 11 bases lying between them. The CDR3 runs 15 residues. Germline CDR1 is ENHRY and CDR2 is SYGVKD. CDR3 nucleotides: TGTGCCATCAGTGAGCGTTGGGCCAGCTCCTACGAGCAGTACTTC. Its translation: CAISERWASSYEQYF.

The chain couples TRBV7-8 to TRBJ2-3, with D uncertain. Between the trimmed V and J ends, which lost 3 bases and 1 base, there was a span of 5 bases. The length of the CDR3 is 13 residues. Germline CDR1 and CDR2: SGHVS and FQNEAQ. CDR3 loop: CASSFRGTDTQYF. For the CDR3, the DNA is TGTGCCAGCAGCTTTCGAGGCACAGATACGCAGTATTTT. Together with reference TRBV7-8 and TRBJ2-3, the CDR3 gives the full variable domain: GAGVSQSPRYKVAKRGQDVALRCDPISGHVSLFWYQQALGQGPEFLTYFQNEAQLDKSGLPSDRFFAERPEGSVSTLKIQRTQQEDSAVYLCASSFRGTDTQYFGPGTRLTVL.

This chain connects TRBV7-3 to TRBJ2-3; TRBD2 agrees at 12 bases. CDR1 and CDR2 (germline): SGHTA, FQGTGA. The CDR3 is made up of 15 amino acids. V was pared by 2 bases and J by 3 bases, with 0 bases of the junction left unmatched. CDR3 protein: CASSLLAGGTDTQYF. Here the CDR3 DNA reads TGTGCCAGCAGCTTACTAGCGGGGGGGACAGATACGCAGTATTTT.

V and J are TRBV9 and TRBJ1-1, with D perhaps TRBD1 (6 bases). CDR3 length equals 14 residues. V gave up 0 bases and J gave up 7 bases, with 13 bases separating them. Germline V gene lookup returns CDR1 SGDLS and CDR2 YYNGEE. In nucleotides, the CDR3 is TGTGCCAGCAGCGTAGGCCCGGGACAAGATGAAGCTTTCTTT. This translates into CASSVGPGQDEAFF.

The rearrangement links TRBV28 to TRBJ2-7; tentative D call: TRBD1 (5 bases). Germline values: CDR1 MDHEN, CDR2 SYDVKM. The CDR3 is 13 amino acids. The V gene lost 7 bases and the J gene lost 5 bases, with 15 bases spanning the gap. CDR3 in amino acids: CASIQGGKNEQYF. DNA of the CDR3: TGTGCCAGCATCCAGGGCGGTAAGAACGAGCAGTACTTC.

CDR3 coding DNA: TGCGCCAGCAGCCGGGGCGAAGGGAGCACAGATACGCAGTATTTT. Its translation: CASSRGEGSTDTQYF. The V gene is TRBV10-2, the J gene TRBJ2-3; D may be TRBD1 or TRBD2 (5 bases each). The CDR3 consists of 15 residues. V gave up 6 bases and J gave up 0 bases, with 13 bases separating them. Germline lookup yields CDR1 WSHSY and CDR2 SAAADI.

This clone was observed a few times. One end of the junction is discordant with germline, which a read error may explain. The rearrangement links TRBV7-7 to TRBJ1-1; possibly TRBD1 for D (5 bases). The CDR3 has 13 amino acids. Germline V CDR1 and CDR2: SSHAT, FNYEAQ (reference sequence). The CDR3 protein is CASSLDKNTEAFF. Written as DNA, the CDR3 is TGTGCTAGCAGCTTGGACAAGAACACTGAAGCTTTCTTT.

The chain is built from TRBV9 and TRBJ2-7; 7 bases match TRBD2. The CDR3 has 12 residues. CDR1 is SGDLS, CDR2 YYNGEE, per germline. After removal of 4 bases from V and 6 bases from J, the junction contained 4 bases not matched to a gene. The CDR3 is CASSPGGGEQYF. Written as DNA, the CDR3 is TGTGCCAGCAGCCCTGGGGGGGGCGAGCAGTACTTC.

The CDR3 sequence is CASSRHLDRVNNEQFF. In DNA form, the CDR3 reads TGTGCCAGCAGCAGACACCTGGACAGGGTGAACAATGAGCAGTTCTTC. The V call is TRBV13, the J call TRBJ2-1, with 8 positions matching TRBD1. The CDR3 extends over 16 amino acids. Germline-derived CDR1 and CDR2 are PRHDT and FYEKMQ (reference sequence). J gave up 5 bases and V 5 bases, and 11 bases lay outside the gene matches.

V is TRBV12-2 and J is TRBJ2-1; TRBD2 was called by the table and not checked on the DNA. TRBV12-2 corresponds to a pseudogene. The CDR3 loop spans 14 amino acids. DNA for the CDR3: TGTGCCAGCAGCCCCCCGGGACTAGCGGGGGGAGAGTTCTTC. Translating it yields CASSPPGLAGGEFF.

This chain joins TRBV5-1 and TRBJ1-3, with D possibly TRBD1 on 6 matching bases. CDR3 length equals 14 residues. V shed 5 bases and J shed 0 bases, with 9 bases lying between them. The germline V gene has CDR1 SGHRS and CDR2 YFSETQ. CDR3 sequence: CASRDSISGNTIYF. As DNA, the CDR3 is TGCGCCAGCAGGGACAGCATCTCTGGAAACACCATATATTTT.

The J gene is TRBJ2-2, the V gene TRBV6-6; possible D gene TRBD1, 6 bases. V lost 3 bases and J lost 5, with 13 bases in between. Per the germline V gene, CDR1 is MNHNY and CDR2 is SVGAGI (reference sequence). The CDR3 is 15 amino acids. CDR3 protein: CASSYWGLDTGELFF. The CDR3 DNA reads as TGTGCCAGCAGTTATTGGGGGCTGGATACCGGGGAGCTGTTTTTT.

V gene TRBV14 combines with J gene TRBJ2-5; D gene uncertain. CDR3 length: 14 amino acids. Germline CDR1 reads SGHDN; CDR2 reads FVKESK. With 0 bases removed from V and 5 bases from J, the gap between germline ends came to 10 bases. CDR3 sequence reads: CASSQDPDLETQYF. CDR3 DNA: TGTGCCAGCAGCCAAGATCCAGATCTGGAGACCCAGTACTTC.

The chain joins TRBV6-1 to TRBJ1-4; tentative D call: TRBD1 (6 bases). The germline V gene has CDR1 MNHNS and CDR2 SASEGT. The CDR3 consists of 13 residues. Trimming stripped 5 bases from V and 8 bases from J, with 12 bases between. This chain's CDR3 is CASSLRGGEKLFF. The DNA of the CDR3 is TGTGCCAGCAGTCTCAGGGGTGGAGAAAAACTGTTTTTT.

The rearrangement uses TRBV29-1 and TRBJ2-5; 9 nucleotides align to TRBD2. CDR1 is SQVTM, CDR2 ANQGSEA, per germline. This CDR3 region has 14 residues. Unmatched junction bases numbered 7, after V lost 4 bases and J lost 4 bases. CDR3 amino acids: CSVVGAGGGETQYF. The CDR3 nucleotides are TGCAGCGTTGTCGGAGCGGGGGGAGGAGAGACCCAGTACTTC.

In DNA, the CDR3 is TGTGCCAACTACCTGGGGCGGGTTAACACTGAAGCTTTCTTT. Its protein is CANYLGRVNTEAFF. The rearrangement joins TRBV2 to TRBJ1-1; weak D call: TRBD1 (5 bases). The CDR3 loop spans 14 amino acids. Germline V gene sequence: CDR1 SNHLY, CDR2 FYNNEI. V lost 10 bases and J lost 2, with 17 bases in between.

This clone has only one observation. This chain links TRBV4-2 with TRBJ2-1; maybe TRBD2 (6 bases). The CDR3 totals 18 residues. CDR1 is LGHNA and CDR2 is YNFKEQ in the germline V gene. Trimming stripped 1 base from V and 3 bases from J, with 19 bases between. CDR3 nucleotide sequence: TGTGCCAGCAGCCAAGGTGCTAGCGCTTCGAGGAGCTACAATGAGCAGTTCTTC. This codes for CASSQGASASRSYNEQFF.

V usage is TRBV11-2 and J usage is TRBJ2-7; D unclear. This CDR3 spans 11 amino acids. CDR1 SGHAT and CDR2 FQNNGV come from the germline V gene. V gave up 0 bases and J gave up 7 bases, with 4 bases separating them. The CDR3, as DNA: TGTGCCAGCAGCTTAGATCCAGAGCAGTACTTC. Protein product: CASSLDPEQYF.

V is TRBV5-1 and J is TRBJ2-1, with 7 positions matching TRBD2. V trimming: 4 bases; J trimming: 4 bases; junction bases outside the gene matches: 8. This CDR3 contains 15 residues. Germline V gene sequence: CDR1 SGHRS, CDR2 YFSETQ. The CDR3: CASSPVAGGYNEQFF. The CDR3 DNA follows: TGCGCCAGCAGCCCCGTAGCGGGCGGTTACAATGAGCAGTTCTTC.

The DNA of the CDR3 is TGTGCCAGCAGTCTCAGGGCTGGCAATCAGCCCCAGCATTTT. Translation gives CASSLRAGNQPQHF. The chain combines TRBV6-1 with TRBJ1-5; tentative D call: TRBD1 (5 bases). Germline V CDR1 and CDR2: MNHNS, SASEGT. This CDR3 is built from 14 residues. The germline V and J ends were trimmed by 5 bases and 2 bases, with 10 bases remaining between them.

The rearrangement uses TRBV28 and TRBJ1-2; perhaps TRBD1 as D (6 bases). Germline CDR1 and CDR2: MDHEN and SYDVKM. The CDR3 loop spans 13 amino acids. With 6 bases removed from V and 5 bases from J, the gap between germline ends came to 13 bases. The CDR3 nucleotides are TGTGCCAGCAGCTCCGGACAGATTTATGGCTACACCTTC. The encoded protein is CASSSGQIYGYTF.